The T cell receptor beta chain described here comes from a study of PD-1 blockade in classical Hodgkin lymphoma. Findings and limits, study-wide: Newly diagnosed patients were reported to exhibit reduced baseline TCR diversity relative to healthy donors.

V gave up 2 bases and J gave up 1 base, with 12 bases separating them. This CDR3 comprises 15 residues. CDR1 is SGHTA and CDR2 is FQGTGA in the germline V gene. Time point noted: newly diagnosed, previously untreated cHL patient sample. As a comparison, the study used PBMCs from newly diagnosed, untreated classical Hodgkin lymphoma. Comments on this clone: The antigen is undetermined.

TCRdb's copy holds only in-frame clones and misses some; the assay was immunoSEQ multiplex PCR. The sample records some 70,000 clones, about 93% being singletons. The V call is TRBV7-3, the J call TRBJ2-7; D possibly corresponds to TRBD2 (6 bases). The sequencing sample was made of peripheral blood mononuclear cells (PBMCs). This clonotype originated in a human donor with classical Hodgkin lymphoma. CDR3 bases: TGTGCCAGCAGCTTACTTGCGGGGACGTCCTACGAGCAGTACTTC. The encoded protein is CASSLLAGTSYEQYF.